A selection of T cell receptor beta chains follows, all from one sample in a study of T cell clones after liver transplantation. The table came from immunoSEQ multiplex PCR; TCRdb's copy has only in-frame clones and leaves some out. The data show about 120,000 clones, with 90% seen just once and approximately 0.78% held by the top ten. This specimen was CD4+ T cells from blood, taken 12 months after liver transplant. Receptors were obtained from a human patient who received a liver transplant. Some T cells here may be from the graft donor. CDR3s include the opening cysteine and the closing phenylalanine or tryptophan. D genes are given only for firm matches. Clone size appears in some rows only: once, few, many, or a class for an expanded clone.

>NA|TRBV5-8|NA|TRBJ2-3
TGTGCCAGCAGCTTTCAGGGCGGTAGCACAGATACGCAGTATTTT
CASSFQGGSTDTQYF
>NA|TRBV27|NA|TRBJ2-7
TGTGCCAGCAGTCGGGACCACTCCTACGAGCAGTACTTC
CASSRDHSYEQYF
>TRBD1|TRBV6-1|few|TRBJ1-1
TGTGCCAGCAGTCTGGGACAGGGTTGGACTGAAGCTTTCTTT
CASSLGQGWTEAFF
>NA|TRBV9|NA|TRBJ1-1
TGTGCCAGCAGCGTAGGGCCCGGGACTAACACTGAAGCTTTCTTT
CASSVGPGTNTEAFF
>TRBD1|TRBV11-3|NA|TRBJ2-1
TGTGCCTCACGGGACAGGACTTCCCATGAGCAGTTCTTC
CASRDRTSHEQFF
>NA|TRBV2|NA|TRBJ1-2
TGTGCCAGCAGTATTAGCGGACACGACCGCGGCTACACCTTC
CASSISGHDRGYTF
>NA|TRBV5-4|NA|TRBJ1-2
TGTGCCAGCAGCTTGCCGAGCAGGAGTAACTATGGCTACACCTTC
CASSLPSRSNYGYTF
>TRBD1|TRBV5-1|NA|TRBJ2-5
TGCGCCAGCAGCTCGACAGGGACGAAAGAGACCCAGTACTTC
CASSSTGTKETQYF
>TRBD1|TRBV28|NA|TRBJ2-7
TGTGCCAGCAGCACATCCGGGACAGGGCACGAGCAGTACTTC
CASSTSGTGHEQYF
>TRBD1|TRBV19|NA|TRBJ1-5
TGTGCCAGTAGTATGGGACAGGGAAGCAATCAGCCCCAGCATTTT
CASSMGQGSNQPQHF
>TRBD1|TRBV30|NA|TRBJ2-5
TGTGCCTGGGGGCAGGGGGCGTTTGAGACCCAGTACTTC
CAWGQGAFETQYF
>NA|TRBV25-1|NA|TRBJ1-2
TGTGCCAGCAGTCTTAGGACGGAAAACTATGGCTACACCTTC
CASSLRTENYGYTF
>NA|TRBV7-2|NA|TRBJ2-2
TGTGCCAGCAGCCGGGACCGAGCGAACACCGGGGAGCTGTTTTTT
CASSRDRANTGELFF
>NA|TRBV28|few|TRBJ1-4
TGTGCCAGCAGTTTAGGCCTCCGAAGCCGCCGGGATGAAAAACTGTTTTTT
CASSLGLRSRRDEKLFF
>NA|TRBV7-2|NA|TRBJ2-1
TGTGCCAGCACCATAGGGAGTCAAGCGGGTCGCAATGAGCAGTTCTTC
CASTIGSQAGRNEQFF
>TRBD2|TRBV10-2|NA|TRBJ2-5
TGCGCCAGCAGGGGACTAGGGGAAGAGACCCAGTACTTC
CASRGLGEETQYF
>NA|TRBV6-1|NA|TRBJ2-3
TGTGCCAGCAGTGAAGCGGAGGGGTATACGCAGTATTTT
CASSEAEGYTQYF
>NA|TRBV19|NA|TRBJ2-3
TGTGCCAGTAGGATGGGACTGGGAGACACAGATACGCAGTATTTT
CASRMGLGDTDTQYF
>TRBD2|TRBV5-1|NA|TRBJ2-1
TGCGCCAGCAACGGGACTAGCGGGAGGGACATACCCGGGGGTAATGAGCAGTTCTTC
CASNGTSGRDIPGGNEQFF
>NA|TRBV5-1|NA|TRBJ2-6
TGCGCCAGCAGCTTGACGGTCTCTGGGGCCAACGTCCTGACTTTC
CASSLTVSGANVLTF
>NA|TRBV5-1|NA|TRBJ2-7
TGCGCCAGCAGCCCGCCGGGGGCCTACGAGCAGTACTTC
CASSPPGAYEQYF
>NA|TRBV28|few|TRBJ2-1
TGTGCCAGCATCGCAGGGGGGATCAATGAGCAGTTCTTC
CASIAGGINEQFF
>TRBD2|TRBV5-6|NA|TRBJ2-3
TGTGCCAGCAGCCGACCGGGACTAGCGTCCACAGATACGCAGTATTTT
CASSRPGLASTDTQYF
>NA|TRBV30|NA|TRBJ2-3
TGTGCCTGGAGTATCGCAGATACGCAGTATTTT
CAWSIADTQYF
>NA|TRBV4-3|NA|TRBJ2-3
TGCGCCAGCAGCCGATTCCTGGGGACCCCAGGGAGCACAGATACGCAGTATTTT
CASSRFLGTPGSTDTQYF
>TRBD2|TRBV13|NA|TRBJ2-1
TGTGCCAGCAGCCCTGGGACAGGACTTTTTAGCGGGAGGGCCAGTGAGCAGTTCTTC
CASSPGTGLFSGRASEQFF
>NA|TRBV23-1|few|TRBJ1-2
TGCGCCAGCAGTCAAAGGGGACTGGGGGTCTATGGCTACACCTTC
CASSQRGLGVYGYTF
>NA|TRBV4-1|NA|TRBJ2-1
TGCGCCAGCAGCCTCTTGAGTAGCAGCTACAATGAGCAGTTCTTC
CASSLLSSSYNEQFF
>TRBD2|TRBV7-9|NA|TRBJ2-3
TGTGCCAGCAGCTTAGGGGTGTCTAGCGGAGCAGATACGCAGTATTTT
CASSLGVSSGADTQYF
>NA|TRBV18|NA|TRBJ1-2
TGTGCCAGCTCACCAAGGCAGGGTGAAGGCTACACCTTC
CASSPRQGEGYTF
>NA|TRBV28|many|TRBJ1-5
TGTGCCAGCACGAGGGAGGATCAGCCCCAGCATTTT
CASTREDQPQHF
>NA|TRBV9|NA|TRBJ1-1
TGTGCCAGCAGCGTAGGCGGGGGGAGGAACACTGAAGCTTTCTTT
CASSVGGGRNTEAFF
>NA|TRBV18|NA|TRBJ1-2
TGTGCCAGCTCACCGCAAAATACCGGCAGGATCGATGGCTACACCTTC
CASSPQNTGRIDGYTF
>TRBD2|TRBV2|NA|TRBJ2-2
TGTGCCAGCGGAGCGGGGGGGAACACCGGGGAGCTGTTTTTT
CASGAGGNTGELFF
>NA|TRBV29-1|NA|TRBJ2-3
TGCAGCGGGGGTGGGCTTTTCACAGATACGCAGTATTTT
CSGGGLFTDTQYF
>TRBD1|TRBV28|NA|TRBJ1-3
TGTGCCAGCAGGTATGGACAGGCCGCTGGAAACACCATATATTTT
CASRYGQAAGNTIYF
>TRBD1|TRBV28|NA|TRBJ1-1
TGTGCCAGCAGTGGCAGGGGGAAGGGGAGATTGAACACTGAAGCTTTCTTT
CASSGRGKGRLNTEAFF
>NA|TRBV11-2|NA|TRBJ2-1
TGTGCCAGCAGCTACGCGCCGGGCCGAAGCTCCTACAATGAGCAGTTCTTC
CASSYAPGRSSYNEQFF
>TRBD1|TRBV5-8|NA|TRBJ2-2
TGTGCCAGCAGCTCGGGACAGGGGTACTCCGGGGAGCTGTTTTTT
CASSSGQGYSGELFF
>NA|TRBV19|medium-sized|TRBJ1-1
TGTGCCAGTAGTTTTCTAGGAACTGAAGCTTTCTTT
CASSFLGTEAFF
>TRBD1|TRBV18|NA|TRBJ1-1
TGTGCCAGCTCACCAGTCACAGGGGACACTGAAGCTTTCTTT
CASSPVTGDTEAFF